Sequencing of this TCR beta chain was carried out in a study of CD8 T cells in Susac syndrome. Notes on the study in general: The study conceded that relatively few individuals underwent its TCR sequencing and HLA analysis.

CDR1 is LGHNA, CDR2 YSLEER, per germline. CDR3 length: 16 amino acids. V lost 4 bases, J lost 3 bases, and 5 bases stayed unmatched. A remark on this clonotype: Antigen: not known.

The controls, all healthy donors, were matched for age and sex. An amount of RNA that ranged from about 0.45 to 1 ug was reverse transcribed with random hexamers. An immunoSEQ multiplex PCR generated amplified TCR beta CDR3 products spanning 54 Vbeta and 13 Jbeta. In TCRdb, the immunoSEQ multiplex PCR reads were re-called with MiXCR into one record per CDR3 protein. The sample has 150,000 to 200,000 distinct CDR3 sequences; around 95% are singletons. Material: CD4+ T cells from PBMCs. The chain uses TRBV4-3 and TRBJ2-6; 8 nucleotides align to TRBD1. The TCR comes from a human donor in good health. The CDR3 sequence is CASSLGQGGGANVLTF. The DNA for the CDR3 is TGCGCCAGCAGCCTAGGACAGGGAGGTGGGGCCAACGTCCTGACTTTC.